Below, one T cell receptor (beta chain) is given with its context. Antigen: not known. The data stem from a study of T-cell memory formation after mild COVID-19. General study results and limits: Memory cells collected pre-infection included some clones that later responded, suggesting cross-reactive memory joined.

The CDR3 is 12 amino acids. V was shortened by 5 bases and J by 6 bases, with 7 bases between the two germline ends. The germline gives CDR1 SGHTA, CDR2 FQGNSA. One entry per CDR3 protein, called by TCRdb with MiXCR from the 5' RACE reads. The sample lists hundreds of thousands of distinct CDR3 sequences, around a sixth occurring once. J is TRBJ2-2 and V is TRBV7-2; no firm D call. Sequenced sample: PBMCs or a T cell subset sorted from them (not recorded which). The TCR was taken from an adult woman who had mild COVID-19 (a few samples of this study predate the infection). Cell type and time point are not known. This CDR3 reads CASSPAAGELFF. CDR3 nucleotides: TGTGCCAGCAGCCCAGCCGCCGGGGAGCTGTTTTTT.